The table lists the clone carrying this TCR beta chain with a count of one. In the original analysis: Estimated nucleated cell counts came from reference gene primer amplification. Generated by immunoSEQ multiplex PCR, the TCRdb table keeps only in-frame clones and is missing some. V and J calls and clone size are copied from that table; D and trimming were computed from the DNA. The table has roughly 200,000 clones, approximately 86% seen once; the top ten hold more than 1.4%. The sample is drawn from a study of blood T cell repertoires in COVID-19. Study as a whole: The samples span acute and convalescent COVID-19 from the United States, Italy and Spain. PBMCs, B-cell-depleted T cells, or T cells provided the cDNA or gDNA that made up the material.

This clonotype was obtained from a man in his late teens or twenties with active or convalescent COVID-19. What was sequenced was peripheral blood.

For the CDR3, the DNA is TGTGCCAGCAGTTACTCGAAGAGGGTAACTGAAGCTTTCTTT. Protein: CASSYSKRVTEAFF. V usage is TRBV6-5 and J usage is TRBJ1-1; D is unresolved. The length of the CDR3 is 14 residues. Germline assignment: CDR1 MNHEY and CDR2 SVGAGI. With 0 bases removed from V and 5 bases from J, the gap between germline ends came to 10 bases.